This T cell receptor (beta chain) was retrieved from a study of Tregs in tolerant kidney transplant recipients. CD4+CD25+CD127- Tregs, CD4+CD25- non-Tregs, CD4 and CD8 cells were sorted. Study-level results: Biological reproducibility was not directly addressed in this study.

This clone was seen many times. Its specificity is unknown. Sequenced by immunoSEQ multiplex PCR; TCRdb stores in-frame clones only, minus some. The sample contains some 68,000 clones, 80% to 85% of which appear only once. The sample was CD4+ T cells from blood. The clonotype was recovered from a human donor in good health.

This CDR3 is CASREGQWGGYTF. The DNA of the CDR3 is TGTGCCAGCAGAGAGGGACAGTGGGGAGGCTACACCTTC. This chain connects TRBV9 to TRBJ1-2, with TRBD1 matching over 7 bases. Trimming removed 5 bases from V and 8 bases from J; junction bases left unmatched: 9. This CDR3 spans 13 amino acids. CDR1 and CDR2 from the germline V gene are SGDLS and YYNGEE.